One and the same sample provided the 5 T cell receptor beta chains below, sequenced in a study of blood T cell repertoires in COVID-19. Profiled with immunoSEQ multiplex PCR; TCRdb holds only in-frame clones, not every one. The sample carries 200,000 to 250,000 clones, 80% to 85% recorded once. Sequenced input: peripheral blood. The source of these receptors is a woman under 30 with acute or convalescent COVID-19.

This chain uses TRBV4-3 with TRBJ2-7; a weak D match, TRBD2 (5 bases). The germline gives CDR1 LGHNA, CDR2 YSLEER. This CDR3 has 17 residues. Trimming took off 0 bases at V and 2 bases at J, with 17 bases between the two ends. The CDR3 sequence: CASSQDSGGLTPYEQYF. The CDR3 DNA reads TGCGCCAGCAGCCAAGACTCGGGCGGGCTCACCCCCTACGAGCAGTACTTC.

The chain has TRBV28 and TRBJ1-2; D not resolved. V shed 3 bases and J shed 2 bases, with 10 bases lying between them. This CDR3 comprises 14 residues. Germline-derived CDR1 and CDR2 are MDHEN and SYDVKM. The CDR3 protein is CASSFVEENYGYTF. CDR3 nucleotide sequence: TGTGCCAGCAGTTTTGTCGAGGAAAACTATGGCTACACCTTC.

This chain links TRBV11-1 with TRBJ2-7; 9 bases line up with TRBD1. The CDR3 loop spans 13 amino acids. Unmatched junction bases numbered 4, after V lost 5 bases and J lost 5 bases. The germline gives CDR1 SGHAT, CDR2 FQDESV (reference sequence). This CDR3 is CASSLTGGNEQYF. CDR3 sequence (DNA): TGTGCCAGCAGCCTAACAGGGGGCAACGAGCAGTACTTC.

This chain connects TRBV7-2 to TRBJ2-1; 11 nucleotides agree with TRBD2. CDR1 SGHTA and CDR2 FQGNSA come from the germline V gene. The V gene end was trimmed by 4 bases and the J gene end by 5 bases; junction bases not matched to a gene: 7. The CDR3 is made up of 16 amino acids. The CDR3 nucleotides read TGTGCCAGCAGCTGGAGGACTAGCGGGCCGAACAATGAGCAGTTCTTC. This gives the protein CASSWRTSGPNNEQFF.

V gene TRBV6-1 combines with J gene TRBJ2-3, with 14 bases lining up with TRBD2. Trimming removed 3 bases from V and 4 bases from J; junction bases left unmatched: 0. The germline V gene encodes CDR1 MNHNS and CDR2 SASEGT. This CDR3 contains 15 residues. The CDR3 DNA sequence: TGTGCCAGCAGTGAGGGACTAGCGGGAGCAGATACGCAGTATTTT. Residues: CASSEGLAGADTQYF.